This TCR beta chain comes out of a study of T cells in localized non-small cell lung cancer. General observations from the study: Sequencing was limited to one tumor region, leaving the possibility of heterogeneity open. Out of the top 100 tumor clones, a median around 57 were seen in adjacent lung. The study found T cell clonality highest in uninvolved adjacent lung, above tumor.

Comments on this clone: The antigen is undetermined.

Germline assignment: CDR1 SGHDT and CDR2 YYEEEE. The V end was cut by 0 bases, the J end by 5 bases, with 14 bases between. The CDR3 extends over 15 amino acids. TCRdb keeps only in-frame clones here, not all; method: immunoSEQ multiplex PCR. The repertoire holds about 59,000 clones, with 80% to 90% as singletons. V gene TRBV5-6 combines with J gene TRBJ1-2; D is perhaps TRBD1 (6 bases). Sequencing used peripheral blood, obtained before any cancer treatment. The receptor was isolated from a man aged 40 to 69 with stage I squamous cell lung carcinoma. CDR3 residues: CASSLDPTGSYGYTF. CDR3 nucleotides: TGTGCCAGCAGCTTGGACCCCACAGGGTCGTATGGCTACACCTTC.